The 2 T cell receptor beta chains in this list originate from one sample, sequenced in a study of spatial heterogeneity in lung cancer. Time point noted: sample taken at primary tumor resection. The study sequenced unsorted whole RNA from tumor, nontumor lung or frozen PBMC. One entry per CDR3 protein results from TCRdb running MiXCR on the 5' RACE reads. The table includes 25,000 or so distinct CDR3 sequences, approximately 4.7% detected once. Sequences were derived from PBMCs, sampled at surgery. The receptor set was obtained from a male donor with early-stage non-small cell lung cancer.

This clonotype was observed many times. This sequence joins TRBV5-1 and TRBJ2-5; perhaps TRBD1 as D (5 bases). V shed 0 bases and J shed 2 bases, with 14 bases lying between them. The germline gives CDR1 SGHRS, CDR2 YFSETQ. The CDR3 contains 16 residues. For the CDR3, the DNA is TGCGCCAGCAGCTTGGCACAGGTGACCCTGCAAGAGACCCAGTACTTC. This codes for CASSLAQVTLQETQYF.

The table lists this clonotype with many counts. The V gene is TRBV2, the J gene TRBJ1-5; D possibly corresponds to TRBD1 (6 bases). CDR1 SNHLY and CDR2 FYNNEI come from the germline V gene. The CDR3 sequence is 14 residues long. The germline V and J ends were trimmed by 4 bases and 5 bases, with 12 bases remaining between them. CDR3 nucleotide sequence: TGTGCCAGCAGTGGGGGCAGGGGTTATCAGCCCCAGCATTTT. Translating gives CASSGGRGYQPQHF.